The sequence of this T cell receptor (beta chain) was determined in a study of blood T cell repertoires in COVID-19. For the study at large: The analysed material was cDNA or gDNA that came from T cells, B-cell-depleted T cells, or PBMCs.

This CDR3 is 13 amino acids long. Trimming removed 4 bases from V and 6 bases from J; junction bases left unmatched: 4. Germline-derived CDR1 and CDR2 are LGHNA and YSLEER. Libraries were prepared by immunoSEQ multiplex PCR; TCRdb keeps only in-frame clonotypes and omits some of them. Of about 180,000 clones listed, about 88% are singletons. The specimen sequenced was PBMCs or T cells enriched from blood (not recorded which). The TCR comes from a woman younger than 35 who had recovered from COVID-19. The chain joins TRBV4-3 to TRBJ1-1; 8 bases are shared with TRBD1. This CDR3 is CASSLDRGSEAFF. For the CDR3, the DNA is TGCGCCAGCAGCCTAGACAGGGGATCTGAAGCTTTCTTT.